The 8 T cell receptor beta chains reported below all come from one sample, sequenced in a study of OX40 agonist ivuxolimab in advanced cancers. The method was immunoSEQ multiplex PCR; TCRdb's version includes in-frame clones alone and lacks a portion of them. The data hold tens of thousands of clones, with roughly 90% observed a single time. This specimen was CD4+ or CD8+ T cells sorted from blood, taken in a trial of the OX40 agonist ivuxolimab. The receptor set was obtained from an adult with an advanced solid tumor such as melanoma, head and neck, liver or kidney cancer.

As for this clone: One end of the junction varies from germline; a read error may be responsible. The V gene is TRBV5-6, the J gene TRBJ2-3; D uncertain. The CDR3 is 15 residues long. CDR1 SGHDT and CDR2 YYEEEE come from the germline V gene. This CDR3 is CASSFNLQVADAQYF. The DNA of the CDR3 is TGTGCCAGCAGCTTCAACCTCCAGGTTGCAGATGCGCAGTATTTT.

Concerning this clone itself: A read error may produce the germline difference seen at one junction end. The chain employs TRBV7-2 and TRBJ2-7; 13 bases fit TRBD2. Germline assignment: CDR1 SGHTA and CDR2 FQGNSA. The CDR3 loop spans 17 amino acids. The CDR3 DNA reads as TGTGCCAGCAGCTTAGCCCGGACTAGCGGGAGTCAGTACGGGCAGTACTTC. It codes for CASSLARTSGSQYGQYF.

The chain links TRBV6-5 to TRBJ1-1; TRBD1 agrees at 8 bases. V dropped 4 bases and J dropped 7; count of bases not matched to a gene: 8. In germline, CDR1 is MNHEY, CDR2 SVGAGI. This CDR3 is 14 amino acids long. CDR3 loop: CASSSHGTGLEAFF. In DNA, the CDR3 is TGTGCCAGCAGTTCCCACGGGACAGGACTTGAAGCTTTCTTT.

The CDR3 DNA sequence: TGCGCCAGCAGCGGGGACCTCTATGGCTACACCTTC. Protein: CASSGDLYGYTF. The chain employs TRBV5-1 and TRBJ1-2, with D perhaps TRBD1 (5 bases). Germline assignment: CDR1 SGHRS and CDR2 YFSETQ. V lost 4 bases and J lost 4, with 8 bases in between. CDR3 length: 12 residues. Variable domain in full (rest from reference TRBV5-1 and TRBJ1-2): KAGVTQTPRYLIKTRGQQVTLSCSPISGHRSVSWYQQTPGQGLQFLFEYFSETQRNKGNFPGRFSGRQFSNSRSEMNVSTLELGDSALYLCASSGDLYGYTFGSGTRLTVV.

This sequence joins TRBV6-1 and TRBJ2-7, with D uncertain. Germline loops: CDR1 MNHNS, CDR2 SASEGT. The V and J ends lost 2 bases and 2 bases respectively, with 7 bases between them. The CDR3 totals 13 residues. The CDR3 coding sequence is TGTGCCAGCAGTGAAAGGGCCGCCTACGAGCAGTACTTC. Its translation: CASSERAAYEQYF.

This clone turned up a few times. The rearrangement joins TRBV5-4 to TRBJ2-7; the D is unclear. In germline, CDR1 is SGHNT, CDR2 YYREEE (reference sequence). The CDR3 is 13 amino acids. Trimming took 4 bases from V and 1 from J, leaving 9 bases between them. The CDR3, as DNA: TGTGCCAGCAGCCCCGCGGCGTCCTACGAGCAGTACTTC. Translated, it gives CASSPAASYEQYF.

CDR3 coding DNA: TGTGCCAGCTCACCACCGGGAGGTTACGAGCAGTACTTC. Protein: CASSPPGGYEQYF. V gene TRBV18 combines with J gene TRBJ2-7; D possibly corresponds to TRBD2 (6 bases). This CDR3 spans 13 amino acids. The V and J ends lost 0 bases and 4 bases respectively, with 7 bases between them. Germline V gene sequence: CDR1 KGHSH, CDR2 LQKENI. Looking up the rest from reference TRBV18 and TRBJ2-7 gives the full variable domain: NAGVMQNPRHLVRRRGQEARLRCSPMKGHSHVYWYRQLPEEGLKFMVYLQKENIIDESGMPKERFSAEFPKEGPSILRIQQVVRGDSAAYFCASSPPGGYEQYFGPGTRLTVT.

CDR3 sequence: CASSPLESYNEQFF. Written as DNA, the CDR3 is TGCGCCAGCAGCCCCCTAGAAAGCTACAATGAGCAGTTCTTC. The chain employs TRBV5-1 and TRBJ2-1; D is uncertain. This CDR3 contains 14 residues. The V gene's germline CDR1 is SGHRS and CDR2 YFSETQ. Between the trimmed V and J ends, which lost 4 bases and 3 bases, there was a span of 11 bases.